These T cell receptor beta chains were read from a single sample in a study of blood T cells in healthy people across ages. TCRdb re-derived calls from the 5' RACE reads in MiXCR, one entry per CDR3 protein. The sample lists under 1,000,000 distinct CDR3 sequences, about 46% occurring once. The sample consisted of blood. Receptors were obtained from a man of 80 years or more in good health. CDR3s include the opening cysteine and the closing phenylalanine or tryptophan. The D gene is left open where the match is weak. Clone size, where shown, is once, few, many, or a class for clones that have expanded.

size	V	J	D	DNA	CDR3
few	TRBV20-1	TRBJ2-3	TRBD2	TGCAGTGCTACGCGACTAGCGGGACTCACAGATACGCAGTATTTT	CSATRLAGLTDTQYF
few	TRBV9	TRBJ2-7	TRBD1	TGTGCCAGCAGCGTAGACGTGACAGGGTCCTACGAGCAGTACTTC	CASSVDVTGSYEQYF
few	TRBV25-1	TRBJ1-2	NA	TGTGCCAGCAGTGAAAGTGGAGGGAACTATGGCTACACCTTC	CASSESGGNYGYTF
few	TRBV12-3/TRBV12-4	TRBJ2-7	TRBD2	TGTGCCAGCAGGTCGGGACTAGCGGGAGTATGGGAGCAGTACTTC	CASRSGLAGVWEQYF
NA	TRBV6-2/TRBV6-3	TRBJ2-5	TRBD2	TGTGCCAGCAGTTATTTAAGCGGGAGCGGGGAGACCCAGTACTTC	CASSYLSGSGETQYF
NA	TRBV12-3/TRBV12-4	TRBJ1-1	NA	TGTGCCAGCAGTAGACGGTTGAACACTGAAGCTTTCTTT	CASSRRLNTEAFF
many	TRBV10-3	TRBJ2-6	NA	TGTGCCATCAGTGGCAACTCTGGGGCCAACGTCCTGACTTTC	CAISGNSGANVLTF
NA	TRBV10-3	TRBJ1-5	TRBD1	TGTGCCATCAGTGGGGAGACAGGGGCGCCCCAGCATTTT	CAISGETGAPQHF
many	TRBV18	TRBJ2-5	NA	TGTGCCAGCTCACTGAGCGAGGTCAATGAGCAGTACTTC	CASSLSEVNEQYF
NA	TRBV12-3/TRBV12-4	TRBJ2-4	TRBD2	TGTGCCAGCAGTTCGGGACTAGCGGGGCTAGCCAAAAACATTCAGTACTTC	CASSSGLAGLAKNIQYF
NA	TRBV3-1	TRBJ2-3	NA	TGTGCCAGCAGCCAAGCCCACCTGGGGGCGGATACGCAGTATTTT	CASSQAHLGADTQYF
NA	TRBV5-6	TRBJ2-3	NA	TGTGCCAGCAGCTTGGAACAGGCGTACACAGATACGCAGTATTTT	CASSLEQAYTDTQYF
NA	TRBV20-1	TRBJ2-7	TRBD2	TGCAGTGCTAGTGGATCGACTAGCGGGACTTACGAGCAGTACTTC	CSASGSTSGTYEQYF
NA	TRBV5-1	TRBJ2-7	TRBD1	TGCGCCAGCAGCACTACAGGGGTCGACTCCTACGAGCAGTACTTC	CASSTTGVDSYEQYF
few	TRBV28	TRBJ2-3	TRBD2	TGTGCCAGCAGTTCCGGGACTTCGGGGGGTACGCAGTATTTT	CASSSGTSGGTQYF
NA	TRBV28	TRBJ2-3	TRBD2	TGTGCCAGCAGTTCCTCCGGCGGGAGAGGGGTCACAGATACGCAGTATTTT	CASSSSGGRGVTDTQYF
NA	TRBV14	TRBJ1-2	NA	TGTGCCAGCAGCCAAGAAGGTTCTCCCGGGACACCAAACTATGGCTACACCTTC	CASSQEGSPGTPNYGYTF
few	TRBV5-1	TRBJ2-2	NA	TGCGCCAGCAGCTTGGGTGACTACATCACCGGGGAGCTGTTTTTT	CASSLGDYITGELFF
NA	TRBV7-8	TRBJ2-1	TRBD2	TGTGCCAGCAGCTTAGGGCGGGGGGGCCTCTGGGATGAGCAGTTCTTC	CASSLGRGGLWDEQFF
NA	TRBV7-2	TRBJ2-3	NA	TGTGTCAACCAAGAAGGCGGGGGCACAGATACGCAGTATTTT	CVNQEGGGTDTQYF
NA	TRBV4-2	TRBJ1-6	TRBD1	TGTGCCAGCAGCCCCTTTGGAGGGGGCGGATCTAATTCACCCCTCCACTTT	CASSPFGGGGSNSPLHF
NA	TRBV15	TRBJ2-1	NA	TGTGCCACCAGCAGAGACCGCGCGGATGAGCAGTTCTTC	CATSRDRADEQFF
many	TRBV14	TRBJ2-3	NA	TGTGCCAGCAGCCAAAGAGCATTGACGTCCCGCACAGATACGCAGTATTTT	CASSQRALTSRTDTQYF
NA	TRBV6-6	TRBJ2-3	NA	TGTGCCAGCAGTTACTCTGGCGCAGATACGCAGTATTTT	CASSYSGADTQYF
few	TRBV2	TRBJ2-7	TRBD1	TGTGCCAGCAGTGAAAATCCCGGGACAGAGTACGAGCAGTACTTC	CASSENPGTEYEQYF
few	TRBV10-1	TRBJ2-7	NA	TGCGCCAGCAGTGAATTTGATTCGAGCGAGCAGTACTTC	CASSEFDSSEQYF
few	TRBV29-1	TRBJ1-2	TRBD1	TGCAGCGTTGACTGGACAGGGGGAAGCTATGGCTACACCTTC	CSVDWTGGSYGYTF
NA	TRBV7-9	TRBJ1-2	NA	TGTGCCAGCAGCGCCAGAGACCCTAGGGGCTACACCTTC	CASSARDPRGYTF
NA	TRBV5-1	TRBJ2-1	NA	TGCGCCAGCAGCTTGGCGGTTAGCGGTATTTCTAGCTCCTACAATGAGCAGTTCTTC	CASSLAVSGISSSYNEQFF
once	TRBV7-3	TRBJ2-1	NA	TGTGCCAGCAGCCCGACGACAGTACGCTCCTACAATGAGCAGTTCTTC	CASSPTTVRSYNEQFF
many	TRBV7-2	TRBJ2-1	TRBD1	TGTGCCAGCAGCAAAGGGGGGACAGGGGGCAATGAGCAGTTCTTC	CASSKGGTGGNEQFF
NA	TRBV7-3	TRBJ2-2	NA	TGTGCCAGCAGCCCAAATCCTAGCGTAGCGAACACCGGGGAGCTGTTTTTT	CASSPNPSVANTGELFF
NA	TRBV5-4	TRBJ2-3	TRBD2	TGTGCCAGCAGCTCGGGGGGGCCAAGCACAGATACGCAGTATTTT	CASSSGGPSTDTQYF
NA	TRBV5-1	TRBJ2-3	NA	TGCGCCAGCCACTCGAGCTCACCCGCAACAGATACGCAGTATTTT	CASHSSSPATDTQYF
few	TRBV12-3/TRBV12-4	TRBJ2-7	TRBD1	TGTGCCAGCAGTTTAAAGGGACAGCCCTCTGTGGAGCAGTACTTC	CASSLKGQPSVEQYF
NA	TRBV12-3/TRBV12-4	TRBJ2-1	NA	TGTGCCAGCAGTTCATACACCGGAGGAAACAATGAGCAGTTCTTC	CASSSYTGGNNEQFF
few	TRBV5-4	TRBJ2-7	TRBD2	TGTGCCAGCAGCCCGCCGGGGGACTATATCTTCTACGAGCAGTACTTC	CASSPPGDYIFYEQYF
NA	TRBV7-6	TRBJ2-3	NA	TGTGCCAGCAGCTCCTGGGACTCAGCAGATACGCAGTATTTT	CASSSWDSADTQYF
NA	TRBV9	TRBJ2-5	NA	TGTGCCAGCAGCGTCTCGGGGGTTGGGGAGACCCAGTACTTC	CASSVSGVGETQYF
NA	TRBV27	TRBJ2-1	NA	TGTGCCAGCAGTTTACTAGCGCCGCACAATGAGCAGTTCTTC	CASSLLAPHNEQFF
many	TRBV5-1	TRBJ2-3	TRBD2	TGCGCCAGCAGCTTGGTTGCTAGCGGGACTACAGATACGCAGTATTTT	CASSLVASGTTDTQYF
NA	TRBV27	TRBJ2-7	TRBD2	TGTGCCAGCAGTCAGGTTGGAGCGGGAGAGTACGAGCAGTACTTC	CASSQVGAGEYEQYF
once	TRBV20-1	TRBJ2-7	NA	TGCAGTGCTAGAGCTCCGGACGGATTACGGTACGAGCAGTACTTC	CSARAPDGLRYEQYF
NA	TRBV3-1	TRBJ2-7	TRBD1	TGTGCCAGCAGCCAACTGCAGGGGGCCCGTGAGCAGTACTTC	CASSQLQGAREQYF